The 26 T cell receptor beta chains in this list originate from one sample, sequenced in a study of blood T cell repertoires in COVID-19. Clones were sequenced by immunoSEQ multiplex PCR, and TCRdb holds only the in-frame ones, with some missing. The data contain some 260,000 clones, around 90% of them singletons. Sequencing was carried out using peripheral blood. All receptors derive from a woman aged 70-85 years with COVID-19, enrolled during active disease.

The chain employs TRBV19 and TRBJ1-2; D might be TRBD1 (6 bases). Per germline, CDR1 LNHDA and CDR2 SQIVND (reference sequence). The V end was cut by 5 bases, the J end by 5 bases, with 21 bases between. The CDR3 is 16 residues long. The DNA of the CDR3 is TGTGCCAGTAGTGCAAGAATTGTGGGGACAATTTATGGCTACACCTTC. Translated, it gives CASSARIVGTIYGYTF.

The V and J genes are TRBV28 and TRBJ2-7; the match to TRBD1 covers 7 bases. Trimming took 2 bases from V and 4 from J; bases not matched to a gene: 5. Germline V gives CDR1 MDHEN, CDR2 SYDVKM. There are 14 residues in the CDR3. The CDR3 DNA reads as TGTGCCAGCAGTTTAGAAGGGGGCTCGTACGAGCAGTACTTC. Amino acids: CASSLEGGSYEQYF.

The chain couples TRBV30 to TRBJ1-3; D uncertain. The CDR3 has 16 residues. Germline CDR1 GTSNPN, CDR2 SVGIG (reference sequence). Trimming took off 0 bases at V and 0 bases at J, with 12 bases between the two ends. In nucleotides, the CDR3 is TGTGCCTGGAGTGTACTCGGCGGCTACTCTGGAAACACCATATATTTT. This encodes CAWSVLGGYSGNTIYF.

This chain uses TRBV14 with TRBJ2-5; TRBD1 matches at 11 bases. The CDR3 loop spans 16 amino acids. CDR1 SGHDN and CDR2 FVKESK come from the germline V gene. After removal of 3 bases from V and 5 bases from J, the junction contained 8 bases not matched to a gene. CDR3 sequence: CASSQHRTGGRETQYF. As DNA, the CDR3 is TGTGCCAGCAGCCAGCACAGGACAGGGGGCCGGGAGACCCAGTACTTC.

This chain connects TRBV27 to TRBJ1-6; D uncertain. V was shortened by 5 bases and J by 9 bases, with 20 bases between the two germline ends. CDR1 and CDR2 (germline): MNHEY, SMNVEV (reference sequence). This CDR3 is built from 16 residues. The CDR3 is CASSRTAGPTSSPLHF. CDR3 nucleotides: TGTGCCAGCAGTCGGACTGCCGGGCCCACTAGTTCACCCCTCCACTTT.

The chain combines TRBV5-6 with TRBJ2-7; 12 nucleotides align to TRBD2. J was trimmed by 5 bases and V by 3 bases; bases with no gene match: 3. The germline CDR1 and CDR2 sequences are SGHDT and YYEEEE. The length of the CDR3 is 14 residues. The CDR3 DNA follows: TGTGCCAGCAGCTCTAGCGGGAGGGTCGACGAGCAGTACTTC. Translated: CASSSSGRVDEQYF. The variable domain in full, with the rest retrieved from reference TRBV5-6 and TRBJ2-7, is DAGVTQSPTHLIKTRGQQVTLRCSPKSGHDTVSWYQQALGQGPQFIFQYYEEEERQRGNFPDRFSGHQFPNYSSELNVNALLLGDSALYLCASSSSGRVDEQYFGPGTRLTVT.

The CDR3 protein is CASSYSRGIDEQFF. CDR3 coding DNA: TGTGCCAGCAGTTACTCGAGGGGGATCGATGAGCAGTTCTTC. V and J are TRBV6-5 and TRBJ2-1; possible D gene TRBD1, 6 bases. Germline V gives CDR1 MNHEY, CDR2 SVGAGI. Trimming removed 0 bases from V and 8 bases from J, with 11 bases in between. The CDR3 runs to 14 residues.

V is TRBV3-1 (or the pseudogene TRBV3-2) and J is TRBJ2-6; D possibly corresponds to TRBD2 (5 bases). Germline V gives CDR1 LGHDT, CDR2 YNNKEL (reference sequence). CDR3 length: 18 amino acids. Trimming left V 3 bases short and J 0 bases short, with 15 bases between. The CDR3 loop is CASSQGFAGSSGANVLTF. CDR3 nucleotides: TGTGCCAGCAGCCAGGGGTTCGCGGGTTCCTCTGGGGCCAACGTCCTGACTTTC.

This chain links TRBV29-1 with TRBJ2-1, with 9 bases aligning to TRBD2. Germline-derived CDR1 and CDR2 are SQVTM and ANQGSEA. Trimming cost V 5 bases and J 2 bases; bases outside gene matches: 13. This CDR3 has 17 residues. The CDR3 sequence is CSVPAIAGDLPYNEQFF. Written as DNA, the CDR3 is TGCAGCGTTCCGGCAATAGCGGGAGATCTCCCCTACAATGAGCAGTTCTTC.

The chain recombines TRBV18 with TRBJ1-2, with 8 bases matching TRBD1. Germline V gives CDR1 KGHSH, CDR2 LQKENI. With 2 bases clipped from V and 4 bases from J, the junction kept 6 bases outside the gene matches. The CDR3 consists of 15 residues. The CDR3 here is CASSPGQGAVYGYTF. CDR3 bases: TGTGCCAGCTCACCAGGACAGGGAGCAGTCTATGGCTACACCTTC.

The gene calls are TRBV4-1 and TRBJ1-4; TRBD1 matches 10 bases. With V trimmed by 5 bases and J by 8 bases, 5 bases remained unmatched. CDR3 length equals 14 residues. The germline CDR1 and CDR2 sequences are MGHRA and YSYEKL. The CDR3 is CASSWDRGREKLFF. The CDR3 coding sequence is TGCGCCAGCAGCTGGGACAGGGGTCGGGAAAAACTGTTTTTT.

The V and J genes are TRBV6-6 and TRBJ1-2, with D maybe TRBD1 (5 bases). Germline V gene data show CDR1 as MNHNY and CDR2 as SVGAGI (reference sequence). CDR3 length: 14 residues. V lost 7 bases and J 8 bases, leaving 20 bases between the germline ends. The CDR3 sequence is CASTVGVGFGGYTF. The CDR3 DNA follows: TGTGCCAGCACCGTAGGGGTCGGGTTTGGAGGCTACACCTTC.

The CDR3 sequence: CASSQDSRGGNQPQHF. Written as DNA, the CDR3 is TGTGCCAGCAGCCAAGACTCCAGGGGCGGCAATCAGCCCCAGCATTTT. The chain is built from TRBV3-1 (or the pseudogene TRBV3-2) and TRBJ1-5; maybe TRBD1 (6 bases). The CDR3 is 16 residues long. CDR1 LGHDT and CDR2 YNNKEL come from the germline V gene (reference sequence). Trimming removed 0 bases from V and 2 bases from J, with 11 bases in between.

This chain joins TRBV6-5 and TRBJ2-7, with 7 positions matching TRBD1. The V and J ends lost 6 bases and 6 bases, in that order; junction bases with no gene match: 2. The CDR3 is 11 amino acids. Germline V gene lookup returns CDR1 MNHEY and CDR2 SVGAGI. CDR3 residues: CASRRQGEQYF. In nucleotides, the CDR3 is TGTGCCAGCAGGCGACAGGGCGAGCAGTACTTC.

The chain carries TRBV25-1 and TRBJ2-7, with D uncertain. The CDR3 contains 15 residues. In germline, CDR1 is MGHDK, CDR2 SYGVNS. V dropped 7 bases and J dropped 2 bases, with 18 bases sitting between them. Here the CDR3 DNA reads TGTGCCAGCACATCTGCCCGACACCTTGCCTACGAGCAGTACTTC. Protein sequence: CASTSARHLAYEQYF.

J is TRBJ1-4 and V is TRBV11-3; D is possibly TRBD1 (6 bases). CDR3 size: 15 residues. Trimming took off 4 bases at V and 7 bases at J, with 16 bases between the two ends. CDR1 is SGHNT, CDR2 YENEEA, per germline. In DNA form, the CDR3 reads TGTGCCAGCAGCTCACAGGGACCCGGGCCTGAAAAACTGTTTTTT. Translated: CASSSQGPGPEKLFF.

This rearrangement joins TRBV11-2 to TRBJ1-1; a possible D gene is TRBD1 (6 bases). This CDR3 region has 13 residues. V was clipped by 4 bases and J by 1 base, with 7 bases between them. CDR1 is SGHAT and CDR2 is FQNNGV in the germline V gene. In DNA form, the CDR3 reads TGTGCCAGCAGCTCCAGGGGGAACACTGAAGCTTTCTTT. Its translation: CASSSRGNTEAFF.

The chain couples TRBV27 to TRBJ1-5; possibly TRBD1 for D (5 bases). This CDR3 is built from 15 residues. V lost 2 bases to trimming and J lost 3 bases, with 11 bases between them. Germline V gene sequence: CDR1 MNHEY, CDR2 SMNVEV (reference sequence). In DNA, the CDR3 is TGTGCCAGCAGTTTAGGTTTGGGGCTCAATCAGCCCCAGCATTTT. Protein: CASSLGLGLNQPQHF.

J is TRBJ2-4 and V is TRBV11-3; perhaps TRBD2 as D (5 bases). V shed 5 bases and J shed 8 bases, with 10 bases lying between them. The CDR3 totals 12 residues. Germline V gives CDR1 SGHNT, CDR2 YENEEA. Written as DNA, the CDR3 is TGTGCCAGCAGCCGGGGAAGGGACATTCAGTACTTC. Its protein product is CASSRGRDIQYF.

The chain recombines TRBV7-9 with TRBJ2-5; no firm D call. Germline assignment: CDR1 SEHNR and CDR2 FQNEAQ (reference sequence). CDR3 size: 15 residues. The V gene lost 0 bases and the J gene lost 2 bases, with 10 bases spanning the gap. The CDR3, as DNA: TGTGCCAGCAGCTTAGCGCAGGCGCGACAAGAGACCCAGTACTTC. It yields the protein CASSLAQARQETQYF.

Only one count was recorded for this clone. Written as DNA, the CDR3 is TGTGCCTGGAGTGGGGGGGATGGTGAAAAACTGTTTTTT. It translates to CAWSGGDGEKLFF. V is TRBV30 and J is TRBJ1-4; TRBD1 might be the D (5 bases). Per the germline V gene, CDR1 is GTSNPN and CDR2 is SVGIG (reference sequence). This CDR3 is 13 amino acids long. V dropped 1 base and J dropped 7 bases, with 10 bases sitting between them. Full variable domain (outside the CDR3, taken from reference TRBV30 and TRBJ1-4): SQTIHQWPATLVQPVGSPLSLECTVEGTSNPNLYWYRQAAGRGLQLLFYSVGIGQISSEVPQNLSASRPQDRQFILSSKKLLLSDSGFYLCAWSGGDGEKLFFGSGTQLSVL.

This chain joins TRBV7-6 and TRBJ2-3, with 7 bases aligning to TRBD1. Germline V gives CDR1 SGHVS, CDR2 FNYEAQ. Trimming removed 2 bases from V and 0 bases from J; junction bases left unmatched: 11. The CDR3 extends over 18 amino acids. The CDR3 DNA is TGTGCCAGCAGCTTACAACCCGGGACAGCACTAAGCACAGATACGCAGTATTTT. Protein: CASSLQPGTALSTDTQYF.

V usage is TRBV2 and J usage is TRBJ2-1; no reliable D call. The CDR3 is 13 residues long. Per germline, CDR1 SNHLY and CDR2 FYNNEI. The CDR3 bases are TGTGCAGCCGCGGCAGCCCGCTACAATGAGCAGTTCTTC. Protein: CAAAAARYNEQFF. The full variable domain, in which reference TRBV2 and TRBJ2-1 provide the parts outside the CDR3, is EPEVTQTPSHQVTQMGQEVILRCVPISNHLYFYWYRQILGQKVEFLVSFYNNEISEKSEIFDDQFSVERPDGSNFTLKIRSTKLEDSAMYFCAAAAARYNEQFFGPGTRLTVL.

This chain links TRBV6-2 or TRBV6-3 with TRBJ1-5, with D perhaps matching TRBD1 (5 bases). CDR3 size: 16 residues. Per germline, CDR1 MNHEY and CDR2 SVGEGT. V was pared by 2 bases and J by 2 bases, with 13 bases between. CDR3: CASSYRQGGGNQPQHF. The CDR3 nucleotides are TGTGCCAGCAGTTACAGGCAGGGTGGTGGCAATCAGCCCCAGCATTTT.

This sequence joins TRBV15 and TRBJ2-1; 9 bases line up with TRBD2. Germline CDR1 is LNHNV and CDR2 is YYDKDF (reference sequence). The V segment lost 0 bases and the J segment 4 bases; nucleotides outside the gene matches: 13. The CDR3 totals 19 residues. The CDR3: CATSRDLAGTVLKYNEQFF. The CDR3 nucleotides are TGTGCCACCAGCAGAGATCTAGCGGGAACAGTCCTAAAATACAATGAGCAGTTCTTC.

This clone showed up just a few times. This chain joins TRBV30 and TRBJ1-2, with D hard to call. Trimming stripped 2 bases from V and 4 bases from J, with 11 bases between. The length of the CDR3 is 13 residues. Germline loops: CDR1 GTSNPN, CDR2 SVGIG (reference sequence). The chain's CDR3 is CAWSLSGIYGYTF. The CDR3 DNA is TGTGCCTGGAGTCTCTCCGGGATCTATGGCTACACCTTC.